This T cell receptor beta chain was sequenced for a study of technical replicates of blood from several donors (dated by TCRdb to between 2016 and 2019). As regards this clone: Its target antigen remains unknown. The record has no base qualities; no much larger clone is one base away.

Library construction relied on the immunoSEQ multiplex PCR assay. Sourced from immuneACCESS, this table was stored by TCRdb with only in-frame sequences that have V and J called. A share of the clones is absent; for the studies checked, an unresolved V gene accounts for under half, and the remainder has no known explanation. This sample comprises fewer than 100,000 clones, 75% to 90% of them detected only once. 0.41% of the sample rests with the top ten. Sequenced input: T cells isolated from PBMCs. This sequence was found in a human donor in good health.

The CDR3 protein is CSDIRDSVNGYTF. The bases are TGCAGCGACATACGGGACAGTGTAAACGGCTACACCTTC. Recombination connected TRBV29-1 to TRBJ1-2; the junction holds 7 bases that match TRBD1. The CDR3 measures 13 amino acids from cysteine to phenylalanine. The sequence is cut down to CDR3 DNA, 39 bases in frame from base 1. Unmatched junction bases come to 13, with V trimmed by 7 bases and J by 8 bases. From the germline V gene, CDR1 is SQVTM and CDR2 is ANQGSEA.